This is a list of T cell receptor beta chains from one sample in a study of CD8 T cells in Susac syndrome. Via MiXCR, TCRdb re-called the immunoSEQ multiplex PCR reads, giving one row per CDR3 protein. The sample includes 250,000 to 300,000 distinct CDR3 sequences, about 82% of them seen just once. The sample was CD8+ T cells from PBMCs. Source of these receptors: a human donor with multiple sclerosis. Both conserved end residues are trimmed from each CDR3. Only some rows state a clone size, as once, few, many or a class for expanded clones.

abundance | j_gene | v_gene | CDR3aa
few | TRBJ2-7 | TRBV20-1 | SARGLAGAHYEQY
- | TRBJ2-7 | TRBV4-1 | ASSSSQGGDYEQY
- | TRBJ2-1 | TRBV11-3 | ASSLWSDNEQF
- | TRBJ2-7 | TRBV6-2/TRBV6-3 | ASSPDFRADEQY
- | TRBJ2-7 | TRBV28 | ASSQGSRDSEYEQY
- | TRBJ1-3 | TRBV27 | ASSYAGSGNTIY
once | TRBJ2-7 | TRBV23-1 | ASSPPGGSGNSYEQY
- | TRBJ2-7 | TRBV6-2/TRBV6-3 | ASSSAGYTKDYEQY
- | TRBJ2-7 | TRBV29-1 | SVVGGSSYEQY
- | TRBJ1-1 | TRBV20-1 | SARFPVGPQRHLNTEAF
- | TRBJ2-1 | TRBV12-3/TRBV12-4 | ASSLTSGDLYNEQF
few | TRBJ2-6 | TRBV4-3 | ASSQGSSGANVLT
- | TRBJ1-5 | TRBV24-1 | ATSDSVGGYSNQPQH
- | TRBJ2-3 | TRBV6-5 | ASSYSGRDLDTDTQY
- | TRBJ2-3 | TRBV28 | ASSLGTSSDTQY
- | TRBJ1-1 | TRBV18 | ASSPRGQCEAF
- | TRBJ2-5 | TRBV5-6 | ASSLWNQETQY
- | TRBJ2-7 | TRBV7-9 | ASSLAGSSSYEQY
once | TRBJ2-7 | TRBV5-1 | ASSVTGAGEQY
- | TRBJ1-2 | TRBV9 | ASSDWTANYGYT
once | TRBJ2-2 | TRBV28 | ASTPTAGGHGELF
- | TRBJ1-2 | TRBV4-3 | ASSQHTGTWRANYGYT
- | TRBJ2-7 | TRBV6-5 | ASSYSRGLEQY
few | TRBJ2-3 | TRBV7-2 | ASSSAPGQGFNTDTQY
few | TRBJ2-7 | TRBV7-8 | ASSLRRLTFPYEQY
- | TRBJ2-1 | TRBV30 | ACASNNEQF
- | TRBJ1-1 | TRBV29-1 | SAGQFSTEAF
- | TRBJ1-1 | TRBV13 | ASNLLQGNTEAF